Sequencing of this TCR beta chain was carried out in a study of T-cell reconstitution after alpha-beta-depleted transplantation in children. The V and J ends lost 2 bases and 0 bases respectively, with 14 bases between them. The CDR3 totals 17 residues. Per the germline V gene, CDR1 is MNHEY and CDR2 is SVGEGT. Unique molecular identifiers were incorporated during preparation of the TCRbeta library. MiXCR was run by TCRdb on the PCR reads, yielding one entry per CDR3 protein. There are roughly 500,000 distinct CDR3 sequences in the sample; approximately 12% occur only once, and 5% to 6% lies in the top ten. This clonotype has a handful of counts.

The chain uses TRBV6-2 or TRBV6-3 and TRBJ2-1; possible D gene TRBD2, 6 bases. This TCR was recovered from a human donor who donated a stem cell graft to a child with combined immunodeficiency. Sequencing used PBMCs from the stem cell graft donor, obtained from the stem cell graft. The CDR3 protein is CASSYGTPFSSYNEQFF. The CDR3 DNA reads TGTGCCAGCAGTTACGGGACTCCCTTCAGCTCCTACAATGAGCAGTTCTTC.